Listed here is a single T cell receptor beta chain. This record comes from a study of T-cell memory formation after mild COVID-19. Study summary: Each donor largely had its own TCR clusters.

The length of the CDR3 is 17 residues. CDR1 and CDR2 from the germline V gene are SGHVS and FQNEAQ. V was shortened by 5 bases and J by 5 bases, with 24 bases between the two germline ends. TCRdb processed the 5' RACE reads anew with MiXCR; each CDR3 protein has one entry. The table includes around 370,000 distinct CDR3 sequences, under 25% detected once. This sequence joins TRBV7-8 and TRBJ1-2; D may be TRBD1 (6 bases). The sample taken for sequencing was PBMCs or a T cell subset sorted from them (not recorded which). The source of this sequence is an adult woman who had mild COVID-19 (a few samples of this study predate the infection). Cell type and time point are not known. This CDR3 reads CASSPGRFQGLGYGYTF. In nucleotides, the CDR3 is TGTGCCAGCAGCCCGGGGAGGTTCCAGGGGCTGGGGTATGGCTACACCTTC.